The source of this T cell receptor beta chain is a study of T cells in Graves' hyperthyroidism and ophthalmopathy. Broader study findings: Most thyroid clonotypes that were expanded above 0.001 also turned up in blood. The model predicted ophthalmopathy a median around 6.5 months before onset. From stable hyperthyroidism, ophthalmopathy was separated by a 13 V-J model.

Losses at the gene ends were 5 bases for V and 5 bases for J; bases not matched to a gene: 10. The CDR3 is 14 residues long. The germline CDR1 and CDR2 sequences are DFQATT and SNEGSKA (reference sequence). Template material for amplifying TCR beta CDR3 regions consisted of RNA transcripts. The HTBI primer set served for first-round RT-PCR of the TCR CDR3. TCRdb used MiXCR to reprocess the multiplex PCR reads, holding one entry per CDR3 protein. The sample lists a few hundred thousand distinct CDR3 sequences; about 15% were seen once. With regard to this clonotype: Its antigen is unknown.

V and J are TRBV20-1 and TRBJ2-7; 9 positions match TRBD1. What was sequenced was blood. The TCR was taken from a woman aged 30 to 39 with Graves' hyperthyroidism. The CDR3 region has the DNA TGCAGTGCTGATCCGGGACAGGGCCTCAACGAGCAGTACTTC. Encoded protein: CSADPGQGLNEQYF.